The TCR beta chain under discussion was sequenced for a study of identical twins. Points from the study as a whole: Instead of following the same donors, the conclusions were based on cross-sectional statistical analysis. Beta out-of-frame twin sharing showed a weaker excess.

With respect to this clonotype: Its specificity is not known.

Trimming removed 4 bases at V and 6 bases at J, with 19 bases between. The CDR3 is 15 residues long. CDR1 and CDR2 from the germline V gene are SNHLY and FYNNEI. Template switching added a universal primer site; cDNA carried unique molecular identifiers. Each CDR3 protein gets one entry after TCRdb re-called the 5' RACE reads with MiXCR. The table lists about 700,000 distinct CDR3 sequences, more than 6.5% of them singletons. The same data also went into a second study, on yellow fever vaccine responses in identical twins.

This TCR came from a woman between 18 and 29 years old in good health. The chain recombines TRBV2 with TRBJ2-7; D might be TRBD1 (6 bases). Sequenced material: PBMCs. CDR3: CASSVLDSPTGEQYF. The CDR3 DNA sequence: TGTGCCAGCAGTGTCCTGGACAGCCCCACGGGCGAGCAGTACTTC.